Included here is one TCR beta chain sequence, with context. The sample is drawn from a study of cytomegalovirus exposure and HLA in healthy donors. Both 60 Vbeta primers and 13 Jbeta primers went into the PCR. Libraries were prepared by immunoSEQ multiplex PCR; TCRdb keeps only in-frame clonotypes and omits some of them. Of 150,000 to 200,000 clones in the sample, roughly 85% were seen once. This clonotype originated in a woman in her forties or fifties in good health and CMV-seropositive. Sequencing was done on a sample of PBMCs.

In nucleotides, the CDR3 is TGTGCCAGCAGGGGAGGGGGGGCACAGACCCAGTACTTC. This gives the protein CASRGGGAQTQYF. The chain uses TRBV7-2 and TRBJ2-5; a possible D gene is TRBD2 (7 bases). The V end lost 6 bases, the J end lost 6 bases, and 14 bases lay between the germline ends. Germline V CDR1 and CDR2: SGHTA, FQGNSA. The CDR3 has 13 amino acids.